Below are 21 T cell receptor beta chains sequenced from a single sample in a study of T cell responses to AZD1222 COVID-19 vaccine. Sequencing was performed with immunoSEQ multiplex PCR; in TCRdb, only in-frame clones are kept and a portion is missing. This repertoire shows approximately 140,000 clones, around 91% found once; its top ten account for 5.2%. Sample: peripheral blood, taken on day 0 of AZD1222 vaccination. These TCRs come from an adult in good health.

CDR3 sequence reads: CASSSPGQGAGELFF. CDR3 nucleotide sequence: TGTGCCAGCAGTTCGCCGGGACAGGGGGCCGGGGAGCTGTTTTTT. The V call is TRBV27, the J call TRBJ2-2; 11 nucleotides match TRBD1. CDR3 length equals 15 residues. Germline V lookup: CDR1 MNHEY, CDR2 SMNVEV (reference sequence). J lost 6 bases, V lost 4 bases, and 4 bases had no gene match.

The chain is built from TRBV19 and TRBJ2-1, with D possibly TRBD2 on 6 matching bases. Germline CDR1 is LNHDA and CDR2 is SQIVND (reference sequence). V was clipped by 4 bases and J by 5 bases, with 12 bases between them. The CDR3 loop spans 14 amino acids. The CDR3 here is CASSRLALNNEQFF. Written as DNA, the CDR3 is TGTGCCAGTAGTAGGCTAGCGCTCAACAATGAGCAGTTCTTC.

This chain connects TRBV5-4 to TRBJ2-7; D may be TRBD2 (6 bases). V was cut by 4 bases and J by 6 bases, with 8 bases left in between. This CDR3 comprises 11 residues. Germline assignment: CDR1 SGHNT and CDR2 YYREEE (reference sequence). CDR3 sequence: CASSMRGEQYF. DNA for the CDR3: TGTGCCAGCAGCATGCGGGGCGAGCAGTACTTC.

The CDR3 loop reads CASSPSGQPQHF. CDR3 nucleotide sequence: TGTGCCAGCAGCCCCTCGGGGCAGCCCCAGCATTTT. The chain has TRBV3-1 (or the pseudogene TRBV3-2) and TRBJ1-5; D remains unclear. The V end lost 4 bases, the J end lost 7 bases, and 8 bases lay between the germline ends. The CDR3 has 12 residues. CDR1 is LGHDT, CDR2 YNNKEL, per germline (reference sequence).

The chain recombines TRBV10-3 with TRBJ1-5; 9 nucleotides agree with TRBD1. The V gene's germline CDR1 is ENHRY and CDR2 SYGVKD. Trimming cost V 0 bases and J 6 bases; bases outside gene matches: 9. The CDR3 has 17 amino acids. The CDR3 spells CAISESRQGGYRQPQHF. The CDR3, as DNA: TGTGCCATCAGTGAGTCTAGACAGGGGGGATACCGTCAGCCCCAGCATTTT.

The gene calls are TRBV6-2 or TRBV6-3 and TRBJ2-5; 9 nucleotides line up with TRBD1. Germline-derived CDR1 and CDR2 are MNHEY and SVGEGT. Trimming cost V 4 bases and J 5 bases; bases outside gene matches: 5. The CDR3 contains 14 residues. The CDR3 sequence: CASSWDRVAETQYF. The CDR3 DNA is TGTGCCAGCAGTTGGGACAGGGTGGCCGAGACCCAGTACTTC.

Only one count was recorded for this clone. The chain is built from TRBV5-1 and TRBJ2-3; D unresolved. V was shortened by 4 bases and J by 7 bases, with 16 bases between the two germline ends. Germline CDR1 reads SGHRS; CDR2 reads YFSETQ. The CDR3 has 14 residues. CDR3 in amino acids: CASSLKGEPNTQYF. In DNA form, the CDR3 reads TGCGCCAGCAGCCTCAAGGGCGAACCGAATACGCAGTATTTT.

The genes are TRBV4-1 and TRBJ2-2, with D perhaps TRBD1 (6 bases). Per germline, CDR1 MGHRA and CDR2 YSYEKL. This CDR3 is 15 amino acids long. With 6 bases removed from V and 1 base from J, the gap between germline ends came to 12 bases. The chain's CDR3 is CASRPPGQNTGELFF. For the CDR3, the DNA is TGCGCCAGCAGACCCCCGGGACAGAACACCGGGGAGCTGTTTTTT.

In its sample, this clone was seen a few times. DNA for the CDR3: TGTGCCAGCAGCAAAGAATACGGAAACACCATATATTTT. Translation: CASSKEYGNTIYF. V usage is TRBV5-4 and J usage is TRBJ1-3, with D unclear. Germline V gene data show CDR1 as SGHNT and CDR2 as YYREEE (reference sequence). The V end was cut by 4 bases, the J end by 4 bases, with 9 bases between. There are 13 residues in the CDR3.

The DNA for the CDR3 is TGTGCCAGCAGCCCCTTACAGAGGTGGGGCTACACCTTC. Translating gives CASSPLQRWGYTF. The rearrangement uses TRBV9 and TRBJ1-2, with D unclear. The CDR3 runs 13 residues. CDR1 SGDLS and CDR2 YYNGEE come from the germline V gene. V dropped 4 bases and J dropped 8 bases, with 15 bases sitting between them.

The CDR3 sequence is CASDYEQYF. In DNA, the CDR3 is TGCGCCAGCGACTACGAGCAGTACTTC. This chain connects TRBV10-1 to TRBJ2-7; no clear D. V gave up 8 bases and J gave up 3 bases, with 2 bases separating them. The CDR3 spans 9 residues. CDR1 is WNHNN, CDR2 SYGVQD, per germline (reference sequence).

There are a few counts of this clone. The V call is TRBV5-3, the J call TRBJ2-7; 9 nucleotides agree with TRBD1. TRBV5-3 is given ORF status, its function remaining uncertain. This CDR3 contains 16 residues. J was trimmed by 0 bases and V by 4 bases; bases with no gene match: 8. The DNA for the CDR3 is TGTGCCAGAAGCCTAATCCGGGACAGGGACTCCTACGAGCAGTACTTC. Protein: CARSLIRDRDSYEQYF.

V is TRBV7-2 and J is TRBJ2-7; TRBD2 agrees at 7 bases. This CDR3 spans 14 amino acids. Per the germline V gene, CDR1 is SGHTA and CDR2 is FQGNSA. Trimming at V came to 3 bases and at J to 0 bases, leaving 2 bases not matched to a gene. The CDR3 bases are TGTGCCAGCAGCTTTGGCGGGAGCTCCTACGAGCAGTACTTC. Its protein product is CASSFGGSSYEQYF.

This sequence joins TRBV7-2 and TRBJ1-1; tentatively, D is TRBD1 (6 bases). Per germline, CDR1 SGHTA and CDR2 FQGNSA. The CDR3 is made up of 14 amino acids. V lost 3 bases, J lost 3 bases, and 11 bases lay in between. CDR3 sequence reads: CASSFSGGYTEAFF. CDR3 nucleotides: TGTGCCAGCAGCTTCTCGGGGGGCTACACTGAAGCTTTCTTT.

V gene TRBV9 combines with J gene TRBJ2-3, with no clear D. The CDR3 spans 14 residues. The V end lost 3 bases, the J end lost 0 bases, and 8 bases lay between the germline ends. Germline-derived CDR1 and CDR2 are SGDLS and YYNGEE. The CDR3 spells CASSAQPSTDTQYF. The CDR3 DNA reads as TGTGCCAGCAGCGCCCAGCCTAGCACAGATACGCAGTATTTT.

This chain joins TRBV11-2 and TRBJ2-1; D may be TRBD1 (6 bases). Trimming left V 0 bases short and J 3 bases short, with 18 bases between. The CDR3 consists of 18 residues. Germline assignment: CDR1 SGHAT and CDR2 FQNNGV. CDR3 in DNA: TGTGCCAGCAGCTTAGAATCGTCGGGACACGCCATCTACAATGAGCAGTTCTTC. It codes for CASSLESSGHAIYNEQFF.

This chain connects TRBV7-9 to TRBJ1-5; D is perhaps TRBD1 (6 bases). This CDR3 is 15 amino acids long. V lost 1 base and J lost 6, with 13 bases in between. CDR1 is SEHNR, CDR2 FQNEAQ, per germline (reference sequence). The CDR3 region has the DNA TGTGCCAGCAGCTTAGGGGCGGGGGCAGCTCAGCCCCAGCATTTT. It is translated as CASSLGAGAAQPQHF.

This chain uses TRBV29-1 with TRBJ2-2; D is uncertain. Deletions cut 5 bases from V and 3 bases from J, with 4 bases between. The CDR3 runs 11 residues. Germline CDR1 is SQVTM and CDR2 is ANQGSEA. CDR3 bases: TGCAGCGTTCAGGACACCGGGGAGCTGTTTTTT. Translating gives CSVQDTGELFF.

This rearrangement joins TRBV9 to TRBJ2-1, with D possibly TRBD2 on 5 matching bases. V was cut by 0 bases and J by 0 bases, with 7 bases left in between. The CDR3 runs to 15 residues. In germline, CDR1 is SGDLS, CDR2 YYNGEE. In DNA form, the CDR3 reads TGTGCCAGCAGCGTAGGGAGGAGCTCCTACAATGAGCAGTTCTTC. Translating gives CASSVGRSSYNEQFF.

This chain connects TRBV29-1 to TRBJ2-2, with D possibly being TRBD1 (6 bases). Deletions cut 8 bases from V and 0 bases from J, with 13 bases between. The CDR3 sequence is 14 residues long. The germline gives CDR1 SQVTM, CDR2 ANQGSEA. The CDR3 here is CSSTGTPNTGELFF. The DNA for the CDR3 is TGCAGCTCAACCGGGACACCGAACACCGGGGAGCTGTTTTTT.

The chain has TRBV19 and TRBJ1-6; no clear D gene. Germline V lookup: CDR1 LNHDA, CDR2 SQIVND (reference sequence). There are 14 residues in the CDR3. V was shortened by 7 bases and J by 7 bases, with 14 bases between the two germline ends. The CDR3 DNA is TGTGCCAGTACGTCCGGGCGGGGAAATTCACCCCTCCACTTT. It yields the protein CASTSGRGNSPLHF. Full variable domain (outside the CDR3, taken from reference TRBV19 and TRBJ1-6): DGGITQSPKYLFRKEGQNVTLSCEQNLNHDAMYWYRQDPGQGLRLIYYSQIVNDFQKGDIAEGYSVSREKKESFPLTVTSAQKNPTAFYLCASTSGRGNSPLHFGNGTRLTVT.